The T cell receptor beta chain under discussion was sequenced for a study of neurological immune-mediated disorders. At the level of the study: Relapsing-remitting patients made up about 90% of the 34 multiple sclerosis patients, and secondary progressive patients made up 3. Overall study results and limits: No sharing of CDR3 amino acid sequences was observed among expanded clones across subjects, suggesting private repertoires in all groups.

The yield of each sequencing run was over 160 million TCR-beta sequences from 15-18 subjects. TCRdb itself ran the 5' RACE reads through MiXCR, one entry per CDR3 protein. Counted here are 100,000 or so distinct CDR3 sequences, roughly 3.5% occurring once; the ten biggest clones make up approximately 5.9%. Unsorted libraries were generated from 2 million PBMCs held at -80 degrees C. This clonotype was observed at least ten times. As yet, its antigen is unknown. The germline CDR1 and CDR2 sequences are SGHAT and FQNNGV. The V segment lost 4 bases and the J segment 1 base; nucleotides outside the gene matches: 5. CDR3 length: 17 amino acids.

V is TRBV11-2 and J is TRBJ2-2; 11 nucleotides line up with TRBD2. This sequence originates from a young woman with multiple sclerosis. Sequenced sample: PBMCs. The CDR3 nucleotides are TGTGCCAGCAGCTCAAGAGGGACTAGCGGGAACACCGGGGAGCTGTTTTTT. The encoded protein is CASSSRGTSGNTGELFF.